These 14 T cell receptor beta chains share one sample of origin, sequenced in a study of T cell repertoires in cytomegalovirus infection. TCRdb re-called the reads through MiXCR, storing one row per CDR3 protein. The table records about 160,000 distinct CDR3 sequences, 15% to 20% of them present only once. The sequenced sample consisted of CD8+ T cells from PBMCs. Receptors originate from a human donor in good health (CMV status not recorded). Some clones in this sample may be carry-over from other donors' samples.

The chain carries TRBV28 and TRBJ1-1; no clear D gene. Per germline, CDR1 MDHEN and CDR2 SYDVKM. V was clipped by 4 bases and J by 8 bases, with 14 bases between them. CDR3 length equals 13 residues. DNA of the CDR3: TGTGCCAGCAGTTATCAAGGCGGTCGGGAAGCTTTCTTT. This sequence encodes CASSYQGGREAFF.

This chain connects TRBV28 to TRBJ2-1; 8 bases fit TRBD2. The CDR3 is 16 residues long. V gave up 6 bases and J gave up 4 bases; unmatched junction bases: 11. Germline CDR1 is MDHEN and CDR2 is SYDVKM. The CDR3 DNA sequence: TGTGCCAGCAGCCGGAAGCGGGAGAACATTTACAATGAGCAGTTCTTC. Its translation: CASSRKRENIYNEQFF.

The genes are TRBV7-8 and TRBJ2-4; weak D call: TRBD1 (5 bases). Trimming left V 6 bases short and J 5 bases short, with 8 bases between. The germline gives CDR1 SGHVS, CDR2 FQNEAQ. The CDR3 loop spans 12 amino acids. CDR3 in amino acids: CASRGPQNIQYF. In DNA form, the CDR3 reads TGTGCCAGCAGGGGGCCCCAAAACATTCAGTACTTC. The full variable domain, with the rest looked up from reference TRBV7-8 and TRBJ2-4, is GAGVSQSPRYKVAKRGQDVALRCDPISGHVSLFWYQQALGQGPEFLTYFQNEAQLDKSGLPSDRFFAERPEGSVSTLKIQRTQQEDSAVYLCASRGPQNIQYFGAGTRLSVL.

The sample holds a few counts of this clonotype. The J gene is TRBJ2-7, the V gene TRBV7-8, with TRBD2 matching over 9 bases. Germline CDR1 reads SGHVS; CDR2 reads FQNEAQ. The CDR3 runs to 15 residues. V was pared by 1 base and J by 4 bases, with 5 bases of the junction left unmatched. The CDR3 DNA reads TGTGCCAGCAGCTTAGGTAGCGGGAGTGGTTACGAGCAGTACTTC. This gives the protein CASSLGSGSGYEQYF. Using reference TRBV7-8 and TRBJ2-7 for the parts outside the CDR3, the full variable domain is GAGVSQSPRYKVAKRGQDVALRCDPISGHVSLFWYQQALGQGPEFLTYFQNEAQLDKSGLPSDRFFAERPEGSVSTLKIQRTQQEDSAVYLCASSLGSGSGYEQYFGPGTRLTVT.

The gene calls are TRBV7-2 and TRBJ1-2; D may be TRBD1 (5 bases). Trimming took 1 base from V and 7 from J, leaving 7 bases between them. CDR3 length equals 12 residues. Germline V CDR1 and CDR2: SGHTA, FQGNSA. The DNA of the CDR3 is TGTGCCAGCAGCTTAGAGGGGTTTGGCTACACCTTC. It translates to CASSLEGFGYTF.

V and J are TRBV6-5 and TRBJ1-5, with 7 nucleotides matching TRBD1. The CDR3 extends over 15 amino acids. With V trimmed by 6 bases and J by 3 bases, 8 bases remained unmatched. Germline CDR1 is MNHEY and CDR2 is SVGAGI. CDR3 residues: CASSLTQGPNQPQHF. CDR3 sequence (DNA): TGTGCCAGCAGCTTGACACAGGGGCCCAATCAGCCCCAGCATTTT.

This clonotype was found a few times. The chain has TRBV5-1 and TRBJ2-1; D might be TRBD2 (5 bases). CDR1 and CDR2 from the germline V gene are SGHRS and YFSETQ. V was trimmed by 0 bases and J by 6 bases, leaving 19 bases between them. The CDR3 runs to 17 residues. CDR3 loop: CASSLAGVGSRINEQFF. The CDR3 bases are TGCGCCAGCAGCTTGGCCGGAGTGGGGAGCAGGATCAATGAGCAGTTCTTC.

CDR3 protein: CASSAGTGIRPLHF. DNA of the CDR3: TGCGCCAGCAGCGCCGGGACAGGGATTCGACCCCTCCACTTT. This rearrangement joins TRBV5-1 to TRBJ1-6, with 9 bases aligning to TRBD1. After removal of 4 bases from V and 12 bases from J, the junction contained 8 bases not matched to a gene. There are 14 residues in the CDR3. Germline V gene sequence: CDR1 SGHRS, CDR2 YFSETQ. Complete variable domain (other parts from reference TRBV5-1 and TRBJ1-6): KAGVTQTPRYLIKTRGQQVTLSCSPISGHRSVSWYQQTPGQGLQFLFEYFSETQRNKGNFPGRFSGRQFSNSRSEMNVSTLELGDSALYLCASSAGTGIRPLHFGNGTRLTVT.

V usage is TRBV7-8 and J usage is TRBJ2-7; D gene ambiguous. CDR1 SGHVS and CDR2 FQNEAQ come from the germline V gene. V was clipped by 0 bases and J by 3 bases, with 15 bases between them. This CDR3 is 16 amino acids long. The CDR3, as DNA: TGTGCCAGCAGCTTAGCGGGAACCGACGGCGGCTACGAGCAGTACTTC. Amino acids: CASSLAGTDGGYEQYF.

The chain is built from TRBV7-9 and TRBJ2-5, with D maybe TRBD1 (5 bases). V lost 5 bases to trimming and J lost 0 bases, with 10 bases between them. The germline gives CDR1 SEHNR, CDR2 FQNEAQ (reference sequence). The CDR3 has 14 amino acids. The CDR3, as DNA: TGTGCCAGCAGCCAAGACAGAGACCAAGAGACCCAGTACTTC. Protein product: CASSQDRDQETQYF.

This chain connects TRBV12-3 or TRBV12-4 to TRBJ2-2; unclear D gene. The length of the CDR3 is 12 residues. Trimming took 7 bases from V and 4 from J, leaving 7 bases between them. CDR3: CASNPVTGELFF. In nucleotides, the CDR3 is TGTGCCAGCAATCCGGTCACCGGGGAGCTGTTTTTT.

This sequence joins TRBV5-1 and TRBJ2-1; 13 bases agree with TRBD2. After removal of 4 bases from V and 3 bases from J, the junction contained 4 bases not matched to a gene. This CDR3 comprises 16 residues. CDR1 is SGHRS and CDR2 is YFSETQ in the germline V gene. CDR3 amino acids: CASSPRTSGSYNEQFF. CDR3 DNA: TGCGCCAGCAGCCCTCGGACTAGCGGGAGCTACAATGAGCAGTTCTTC.

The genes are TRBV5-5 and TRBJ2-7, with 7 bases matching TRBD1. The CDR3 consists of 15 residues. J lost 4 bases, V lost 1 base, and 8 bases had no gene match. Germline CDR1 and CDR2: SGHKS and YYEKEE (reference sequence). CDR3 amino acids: CASSLRLGQRYEQYF. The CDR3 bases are TGTGCCAGCAGCTTGAGGTTGGGACAGAGGTACGAGCAGTACTTC. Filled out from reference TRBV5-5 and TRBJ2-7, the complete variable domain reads DAGVTQSPTHLIKTRGQQVTLRCSPISGHKSVSWYQQVLGQGPQFIFQYYEKEERGRGNFPDRFSARQFPNYSSELNVNALLLGDSALYLCASSLRLGQRYEQYFGPGTRLTVT.

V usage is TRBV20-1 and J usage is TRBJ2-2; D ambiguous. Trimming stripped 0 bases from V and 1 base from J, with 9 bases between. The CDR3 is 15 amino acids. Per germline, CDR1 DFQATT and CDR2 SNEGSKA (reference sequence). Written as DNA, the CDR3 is TGCAGTGCTAGAGAAGGCCCGGGGAACACCGGGGAGCTGTTTTTT. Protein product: CSAREGPGNTGELFF.